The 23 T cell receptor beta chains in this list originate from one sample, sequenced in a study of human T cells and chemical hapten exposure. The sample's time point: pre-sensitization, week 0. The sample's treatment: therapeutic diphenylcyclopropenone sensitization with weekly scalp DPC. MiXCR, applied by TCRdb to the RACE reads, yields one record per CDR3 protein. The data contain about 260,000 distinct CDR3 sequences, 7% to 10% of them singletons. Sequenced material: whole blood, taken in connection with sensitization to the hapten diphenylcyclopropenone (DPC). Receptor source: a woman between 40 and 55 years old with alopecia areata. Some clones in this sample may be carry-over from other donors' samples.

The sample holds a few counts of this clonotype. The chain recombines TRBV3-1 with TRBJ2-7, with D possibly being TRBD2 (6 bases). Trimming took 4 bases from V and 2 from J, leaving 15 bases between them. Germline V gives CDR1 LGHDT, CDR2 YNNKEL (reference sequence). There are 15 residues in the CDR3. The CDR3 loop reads CASSPTGTLTYEQYF. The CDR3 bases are TGTGCCAGCAGCCCCACCGGGACTTTGACCTACGAGCAGTACTTC.

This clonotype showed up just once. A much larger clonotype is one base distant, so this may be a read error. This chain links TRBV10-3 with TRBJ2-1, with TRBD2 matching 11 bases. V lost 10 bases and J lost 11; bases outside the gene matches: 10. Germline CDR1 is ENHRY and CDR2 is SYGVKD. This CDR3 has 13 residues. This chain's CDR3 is CATSSGRSDKQFF. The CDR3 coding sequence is TGTGCCACATCTAGCGGGAGGAGCGATAAGCAGTTCTTC.

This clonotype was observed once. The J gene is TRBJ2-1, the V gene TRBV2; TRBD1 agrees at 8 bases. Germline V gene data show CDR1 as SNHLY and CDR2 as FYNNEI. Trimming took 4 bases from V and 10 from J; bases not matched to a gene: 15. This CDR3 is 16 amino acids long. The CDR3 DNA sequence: TGTGCCAGCAGTGGAAATAGGGACAGGCCGACGACGGAGCAGTTCTTC. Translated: CASSGNRDRPTTEQFF.

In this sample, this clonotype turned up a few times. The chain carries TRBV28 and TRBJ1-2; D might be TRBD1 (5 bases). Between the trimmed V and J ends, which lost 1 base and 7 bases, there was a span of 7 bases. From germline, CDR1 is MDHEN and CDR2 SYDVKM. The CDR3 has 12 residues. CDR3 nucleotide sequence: TGTGCCAGCAGTTTATCTGGGGCTGGCTACACCTTC. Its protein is CASSLSGAGYTF.

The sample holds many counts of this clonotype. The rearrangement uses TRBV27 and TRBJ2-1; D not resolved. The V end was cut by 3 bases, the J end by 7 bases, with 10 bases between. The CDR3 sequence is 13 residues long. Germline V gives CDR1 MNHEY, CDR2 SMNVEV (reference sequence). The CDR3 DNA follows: TGTGCCAGCAGTTTCGGTTACCAAAATGAGCAGTTCTTC. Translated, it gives CASSFGYQNEQFF.

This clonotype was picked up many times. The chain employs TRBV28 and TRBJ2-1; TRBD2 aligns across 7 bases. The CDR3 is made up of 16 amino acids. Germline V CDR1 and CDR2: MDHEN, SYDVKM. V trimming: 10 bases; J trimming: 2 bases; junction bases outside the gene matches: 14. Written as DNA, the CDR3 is TGTGCCACCACGGCAATGGGGACTACCGCCTACAATGAGCAGTTCTTC. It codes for CATTAMGTTAYNEQFF.

In DNA, the CDR3 is TGTGCCATCAGCCCCGGCCCAGACAGGGATACCCTCTACGAGCAGTACTTC. This sequence encodes CAISPGPDRDTLYEQYF. The chain recombines TRBV10-3 with TRBJ2-7; 7 nucleotides agree with TRBD1. The V gene's germline CDR1 is ENHRY and CDR2 SYGVKD. The length of the CDR3 is 17 residues. The junction had 17 bases not matched to a gene; V was cut back by 6 bases and J by 3 bases.

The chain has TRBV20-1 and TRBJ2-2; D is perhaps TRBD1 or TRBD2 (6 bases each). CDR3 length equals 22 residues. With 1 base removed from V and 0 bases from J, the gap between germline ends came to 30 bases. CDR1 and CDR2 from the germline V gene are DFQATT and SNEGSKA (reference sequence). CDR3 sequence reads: CSARAVGAQAGGLFANTGELFF. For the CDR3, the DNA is TGCAGTGCTAGAGCAGTGGGGGCCCAAGCGGGCGGTCTCTTCGCGAACACCGGGGAGCTGTTTTTT.

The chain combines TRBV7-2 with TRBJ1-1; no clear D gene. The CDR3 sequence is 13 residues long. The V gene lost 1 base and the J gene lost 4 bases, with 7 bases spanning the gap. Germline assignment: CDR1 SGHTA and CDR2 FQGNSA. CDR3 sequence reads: CASSLGKGTEAFF. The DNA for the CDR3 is TGTGCCAGCAGCTTAGGGAAAGGCACTGAAGCTTTCTTT. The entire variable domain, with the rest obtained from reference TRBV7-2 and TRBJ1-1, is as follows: GAGVSQSPSNKVTEKGKDVELRCDPISGHTALYWYRQSLGQGLEFLIYFQGNSAPDKSGLPSDRFSAERTGGSVSTLTIQRTQQEDSAVYLCASSLGKGTEAFFGQGTRLTVV.

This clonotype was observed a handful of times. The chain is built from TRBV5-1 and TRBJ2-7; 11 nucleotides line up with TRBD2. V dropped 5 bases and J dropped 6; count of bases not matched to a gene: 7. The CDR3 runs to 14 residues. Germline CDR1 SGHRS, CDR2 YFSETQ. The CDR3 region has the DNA TGCGCCAGCAGTTCAACTAGCGGGAGCTTCGAGCAGTACTTC. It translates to CASSSTSGSFEQYF.

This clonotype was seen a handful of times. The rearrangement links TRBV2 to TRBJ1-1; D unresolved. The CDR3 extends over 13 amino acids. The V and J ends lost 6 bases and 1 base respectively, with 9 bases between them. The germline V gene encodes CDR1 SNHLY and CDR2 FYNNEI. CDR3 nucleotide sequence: TGTGCCAGCAGGAGGCTCCCGAACACTGAAGCTTTCTTT. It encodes CASRRLPNTEAFF. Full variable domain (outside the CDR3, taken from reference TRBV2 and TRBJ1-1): EPEVTQTPSHQVTQMGQEVILRCVPISNHLYFYWYRQILGQKVEFLVSFYNNEISEKSEIFDDQFSVERPDGSNFTLKIRSTKLEDSAMYFCASRRLPNTEAFFGQGTRLTVV.

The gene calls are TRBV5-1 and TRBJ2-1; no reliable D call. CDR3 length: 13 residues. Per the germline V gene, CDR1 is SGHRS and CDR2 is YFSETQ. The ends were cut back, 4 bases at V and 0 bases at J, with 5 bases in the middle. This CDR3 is CASSIFSYNEQFF. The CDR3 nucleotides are TGCGCCAGCAGCATCTTCTCCTACAATGAGCAGTTCTTC.

CDR3 region: CASSLADQAHGYTF. The CDR3 DNA is TGTGCCAGCAGCTTAGCCGACCAGGCCCATGGCTACACCTTC. This sequence joins TRBV7-2 and TRBJ1-2; D not resolved. The V end was cut by 0 bases, the J end by 6 bases, with 11 bases between. This CDR3 is 14 amino acids long. Germline V CDR1 and CDR2: SGHTA, FQGNSA. The whole variable domain, filled in from reference TRBV7-2 and TRBJ1-2, reads GAGVSQSPSNKVTEKGKDVELRCDPISGHTALYWYRQSLGQGLEFLIYFQGNSAPDKSGLPSDRFSAERTGGSVSTLTIQRTQQEDSAVYLCASSLADQAHGYTFGSGTRLTVV.

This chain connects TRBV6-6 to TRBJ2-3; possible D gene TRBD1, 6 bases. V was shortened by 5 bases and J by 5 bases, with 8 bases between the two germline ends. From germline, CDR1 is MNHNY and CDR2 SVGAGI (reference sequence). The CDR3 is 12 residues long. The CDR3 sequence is CASSRTVDTQYF. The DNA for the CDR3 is TGTGCCAGCAGTCGGACAGTAGATACGCAGTATTTT.

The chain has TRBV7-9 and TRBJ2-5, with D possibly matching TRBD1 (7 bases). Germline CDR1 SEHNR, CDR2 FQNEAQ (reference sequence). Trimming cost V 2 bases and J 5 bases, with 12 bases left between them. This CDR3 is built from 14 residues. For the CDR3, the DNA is TGTGCCAGCAGCTTAACGACAGGGAGGGAGACCCAGTACTTC. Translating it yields CASSLTTGRETQYF.

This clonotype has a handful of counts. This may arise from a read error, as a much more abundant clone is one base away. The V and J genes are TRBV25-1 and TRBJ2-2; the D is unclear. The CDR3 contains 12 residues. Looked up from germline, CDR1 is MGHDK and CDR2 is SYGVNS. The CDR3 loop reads CASSWNSGELFF. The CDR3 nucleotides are TGTGCCAGCAGTTGGAACTCCGGGGAGCTGTTTTTT. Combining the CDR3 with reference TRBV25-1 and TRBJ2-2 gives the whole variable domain EADIYQTPRYLVIGTGKKITLECSQTMGHDKMYWYQQDPGMELHLIHYSYGVNSTEKGDLSSESTVSRIRTEHFPLTLESARPSHTSQYLCASSWNSGELFFGEGSRLTVL.

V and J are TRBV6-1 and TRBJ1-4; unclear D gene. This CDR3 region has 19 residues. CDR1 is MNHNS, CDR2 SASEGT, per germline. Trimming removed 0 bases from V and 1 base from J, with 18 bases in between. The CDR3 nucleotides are TGTGCCAGCAGTGAAGCGCGTGGCAGACCCGTCGGAACTAATGAAAAACTGTTTTTT. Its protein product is CASSEARGRPVGTNEKLFF.

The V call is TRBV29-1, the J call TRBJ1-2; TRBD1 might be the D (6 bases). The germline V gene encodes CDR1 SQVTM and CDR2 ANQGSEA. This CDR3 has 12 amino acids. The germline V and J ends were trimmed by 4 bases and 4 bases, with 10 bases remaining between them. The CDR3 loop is CSVVSGVYGYTF. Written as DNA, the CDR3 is TGCAGCGTTGTATCAGGGGTCTATGGCTACACCTTC.

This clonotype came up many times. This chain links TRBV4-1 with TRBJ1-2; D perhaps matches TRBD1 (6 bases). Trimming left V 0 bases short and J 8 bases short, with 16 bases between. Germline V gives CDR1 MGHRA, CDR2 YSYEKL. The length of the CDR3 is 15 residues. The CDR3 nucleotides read TGCGCCAGCAGCCAAGATTCCGCGGGGGCAAGGGGCTACACCTTC. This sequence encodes CASSQDSAGARGYTF.

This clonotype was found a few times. The DNA for the CDR3 is TGTGCCAGCAGTTTGCGGGAGAATAATATTCGCGAGCAGTACTTC. This sequence encodes CASSLRENNIREQYF. The chain recombines TRBV12-3 or TRBV12-4 with TRBJ2-7, with 7 bases identical to TRBD2. V lost 3 bases and J lost 6; bases outside the gene matches: 11. This CDR3 contains 15 residues.

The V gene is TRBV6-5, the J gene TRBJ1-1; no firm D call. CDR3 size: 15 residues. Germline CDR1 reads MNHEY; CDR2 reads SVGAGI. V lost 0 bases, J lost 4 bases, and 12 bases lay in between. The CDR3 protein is CASSYSYGVGTEAFF. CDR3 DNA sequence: TGTGCCAGCAGTTACTCGTACGGCGTGGGCACTGAAGCTTTCTTT.

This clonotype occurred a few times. The CDR3 sequence: CASSPRGGDTQYF. The CDR3 DNA reads as TGTGCCAGCAGCCCCCGCGGCGGAGATACGCAGTATTTT. V gene TRBV11-2 combines with J gene TRBJ2-3; D is ambiguous. V dropped 5 bases and J dropped 5 bases, with 11 bases sitting between them. CDR1 is SGHAT, CDR2 FQNNGV, per germline. CDR3 length equals 13 residues. Combining the CDR3 with reference TRBV11-2 and TRBJ2-3 gives the whole variable domain EAGVAQSPRYKIIEKRQSVAFWCNPISGHATLYWYQQILGQGPKLLIQFQNNGVVDDSQLPKDRFSAERLKGVDSTLKIQPAKLEDSAVYLCASSPRGGDTQYFGPGTRLTVL.

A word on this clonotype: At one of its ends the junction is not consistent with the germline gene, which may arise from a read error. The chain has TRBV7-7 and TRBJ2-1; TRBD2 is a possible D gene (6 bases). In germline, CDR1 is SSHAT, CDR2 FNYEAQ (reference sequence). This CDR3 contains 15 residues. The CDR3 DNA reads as TGTGCTAGCAGCTTAGAGCCGGGAGATAACAATGAGCAGTTCTTC. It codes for CASSLEPGDNNEQFF.